This paragraph reports one TCR beta chain. Its antigen remains unidentified. This sample was included in a study of graft-versus-host responses after intestinal transplantation. TCRdb's table, derived via immunoSEQ multiplex PCR, lists solely in-frame clones and lacks some. The profile covers 100,000 or so clones, with 92% appearing a single time and 0.17% taken by the ten largest. Broader study findings: Patients who carried graft-donor T cell macrochimerism also had high graft-versus-host to host-versus-graft clonal ratios in their allografts.

V was pared by 4 bases and J by 4 bases, with 6 bases of the junction left unmatched. This CDR3 has 14 amino acids. From germline, CDR1 is SGHRS and CDR2 YFSETQ. This TCR was recovered from a human donor who received an intestinal transplant. Sequences were derived from unstimulated CD4+ T cells sorted from spleen or lymph node cells, sampled before intestinal transplant. The chain uses TRBV5-1 and TRBJ1-1; 8 bases match TRBD1. The CDR3 DNA reads TGCGCCAGCAGCGAACAGGGGGAAGGCACTGAAGCTTTCTTT. Amino acid sequence: CASSEQGEGTEAFF.